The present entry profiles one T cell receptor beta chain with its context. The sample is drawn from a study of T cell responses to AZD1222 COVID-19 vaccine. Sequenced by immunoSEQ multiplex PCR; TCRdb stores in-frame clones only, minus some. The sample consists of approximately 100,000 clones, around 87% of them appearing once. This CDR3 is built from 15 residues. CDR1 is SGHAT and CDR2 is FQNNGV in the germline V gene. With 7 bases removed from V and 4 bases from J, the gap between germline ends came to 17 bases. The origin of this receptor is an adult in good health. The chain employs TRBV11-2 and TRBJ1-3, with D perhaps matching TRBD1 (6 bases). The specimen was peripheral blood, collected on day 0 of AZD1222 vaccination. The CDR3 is CASTHPGARGNTIYF. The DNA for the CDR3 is TGTGCCAGCACTCACCCGGGGGCCCGGGGAAACACCATATATTTT.